One sample yielded the 32 T cell receptor beta chains listed below, sequenced in a study of shared clonotypes between healthy human individuals. Positively selected for CCR7, the CD45RO-negative cells used as naive CD8 cells excluded terminally differentiated effector memory CD45RA+ cells. Produced via immunoSEQ multiplex PCR; TCRdb's table is partial and in-frame only. The table shows about 750,000 clones, with 80% to 95% occurring only once. Sequencing was performed on naive CD8+ T cells sorted from blood. The receptors stem from a man aged 25 to 40 in good health.

The rearrangement links TRBV6-1 to TRBJ2-7; 10 bases are a match to TRBD1. The junction had 8 bases not matched to a gene; V was cut back by 5 bases and J by 4 bases. The CDR3 length is 15 residues. Germline V gene sequence: CDR1 MNHNS, CDR2 SASEGT. As DNA, the CDR3 is TGTGCCAGCAGTTCCACCGGGACAGGGGTGTACGAGCAGTACTTC. This codes for CASSSTGTGVYEQYF.

V and J are TRBV30 and TRBJ2-7, with 7 nucleotides matching TRBD1. Germline V lookup: CDR1 GTSNPN, CDR2 SVGIG (reference sequence). The CDR3 extends over 15 amino acids. Losses at the gene ends were 3 bases for V and 2 bases for J; bases not matched to a gene: 10. The DNA of the CDR3 is TGTGCCTGGAGGAGATTACCGGGACAGCCCTACGAGCAGTACTTC. Its protein product is CAWRRLPGQPYEQYF.

The rearrangement joins TRBV29-1 to TRBJ2-7; D gene unclear. CDR1 and CDR2 (germline): SQVTM, ANQGSEA. The CDR3 consists of 13 residues. With 5 bases removed from V and 3 bases from J, the gap between germline ends came to 14 bases. CDR3 region: CSVRPLVGYEQYF. The CDR3 DNA reads TGCAGCGTTCGACCCCTCGTAGGCTACGAGCAGTACTTC.

The J gene is TRBJ2-1, the V gene TRBV27; unclear D gene. Per germline, CDR1 MNHEY and CDR2 SMNVEV (reference sequence). This CDR3 comprises 13 residues. V lost 2 bases, J lost 7 bases, and 9 bases lay in between. The CDR3: CASSLGRKNEQFF. The CDR3 region has the DNA TGTGCCAGCAGTTTAGGCAGAAAAAATGAGCAGTTCTTC.

This clone came up once. The gene calls are TRBV7-9 and TRBJ2-5, with D possibly being TRBD2 (6 bases). This CDR3 is built from 18 residues. The germline V gene encodes CDR1 SEHNR and CDR2 FQNEAQ (reference sequence). V dropped 1 base and J dropped 5 bases, with 23 bases sitting between them. The CDR3 region is CASSLGENSGKSQETQYF. In nucleotides, the CDR3 is TGTGCCAGCAGCTTAGGGGAAAATAGCGGTAAATCGCAGGAGACCCAGTACTTC. Full variable domain (outside the CDR3, taken from reference TRBV7-9 and TRBJ2-5): DTGVSQNPRHKITKRGQNVTFRCDPISEHNRLYWYRQTLGQGPEFLTYFQNEAQLEKSRLLSDRFSAERPKGSFSTLEIQRTEQGDSAMYLCASSLGENSGKSQETQYFGPGTRLLVL.

The CDR3 loop is CASSLVRELFF. The CDR3 region has the DNA TGTGCCAGCAGCTTAGTCCGGGAGCTGTTTTTT. V is TRBV7-9 and J is TRBJ2-2; D is uncertain. Germline V gives CDR1 SEHNR, CDR2 FQNEAQ (reference sequence). CDR3 length: 11 residues. Trimming pared 1 base from V and 9 bases from J, leaving 3 bases between.

This clone was counted a few times. The J gene is TRBJ2-7, the V gene TRBV14; D remains ambiguous. Per germline, CDR1 SGHDN and CDR2 FVKESK. The CDR3 sequence is 13 residues long. The V and J ends lost 2 bases and 2 bases respectively, with 7 bases between them. The CDR3 here is CASSQLAAYEQYF. CDR3 DNA sequence: TGTGCCAGCAGCCAATTAGCAGCCTACGAGCAGTACTTC.

This chain connects TRBV6-5 to TRBJ2-2; 9 bases agree with TRBD2. CDR1 is MNHEY, CDR2 SVGAGI, per germline. The CDR3 spans 13 residues. The V gene end was trimmed by 2 bases and the J gene end by 8 bases; junction bases not matched to a gene: 0. CDR3 amino acids: CASSYLAGGELFF. The CDR3 coding sequence is TGTGCCAGCAGTTACCTAGCGGGAGGGGAGCTGTTTTTT.

The chain recombines TRBV30 with TRBJ1-6; 9 nucleotides agree with TRBD1. The CDR3 is 22 amino acids. Germline CDR1 is GTSNPN and CDR2 is SVGIG (reference sequence). Trimming cost V 0 bases and J 0 bases; bases outside gene matches: 18. The CDR3 DNA reads as TGTGCCTGGAGTGTAAAGATCGCGGCGACAGGGGGAATTGGCTCCTATAATTCACCCCTCCACTTT. Translation: CAWSVKIAATGGIGSYNSPLHF.

The V call is TRBV2, the J call TRBJ2-7, with D perhaps being TRBD1 or TRBD2 (5 bases each). Germline CDR1 is SNHLY and CDR2 is FYNNEI. The CDR3 has 14 amino acids. Trimming left V 6 bases short and J 1 base short, with 13 bases between. This chain's CDR3 is CASRQASGSYEQYF. The CDR3 DNA reads as TGTGCCAGCAGACAGGCCTCGGGGTCCTACGAGCAGTACTTC.

This clone was counted a few times. The rearrangement joins TRBV27 to TRBJ2-7; 11 nucleotides agree with TRBD2. Germline V gives CDR1 MNHEY, CDR2 SMNVEV (reference sequence). The CDR3 is 14 amino acids. V shed 4 bases and J 3 bases; nucleotides not matched to a gene: 2. CDR3 nucleotides: TGTGCCAGCAGTTGGGGGACTAGCGGCTACGAGCAGTACTTC. Protein sequence: CASSWGTSGYEQYF.

This clone was seen a single time. V gene TRBV6-1 combines with J gene TRBJ2-3; 7 nucleotides match TRBD2. The CDR3 contains 15 residues. CDR1 is MNHNS and CDR2 is SASEGT in the germline V gene. V was clipped by 6 bases and J by 1 base; unmatched bases: 7. Here the CDR3 reads CASRLRGGRTDTQYF. The CDR3 region has the DNA TGTGCCAGCAGATTACGGGGAGGGCGCACAGATACGCAGTATTTT.

V usage is TRBV7-9 and J usage is TRBJ2-1, with TRBD1 as a possible D gene (7 bases). Looked up from germline, CDR1 is SEHNR and CDR2 is FQNEAQ (reference sequence). This CDR3 contains 17 residues. The germline V and J ends were trimmed by 7 bases and 6 bases, with 25 bases remaining between them. CDR3 protein: CASKPLGGQGDINEQFF. The CDR3 DNA sequence: TGTGCCAGCAAGCCACTTGGGGGGCAGGGGGATATCAATGAGCAGTTCTTC.

The chain carries TRBV5-6 and TRBJ2-7; 9 nucleotides match TRBD2. Germline assignment: CDR1 SGHDT and CDR2 YYEEEE. Trimming at V came to 3 bases and at J to 3 bases, leaving 4 bases not matched to a gene. The CDR3 loop spans 14 amino acids. The CDR3 coding sequence is TGTGCCAGCAGCTCTAGCGGGACCATCTACGAGCAGTACTTC. Translation gives CASSSSGTIYEQYF.

The chain has TRBV13 and TRBJ2-6; D call uncertain. Trimming removed 5 bases at V and 1 base at J, with 9 bases between. The germline V gene has CDR1 PRHDT and CDR2 FYEKMQ (reference sequence). The CDR3 is 15 residues long. The CDR3 region has the DNA TGTGCCAGCAGCCTCAGCGCATCTGGGGCCAACGTCCTGACTTTC. This sequence encodes CASSLSASGANVLTF.

The V gene is TRBV7-3, the J gene TRBJ2-3; weak D call: TRBD2 (5 bases). The CDR3 consists of 13 residues. Germline CDR1 reads SGHTA; CDR2 reads FQGTGA. Trimming took off 4 bases at V and 6 bases at J, with 11 bases between the two ends. The CDR3, as DNA: TGTGCCAGCAGCTCCGAGGGAGATGATACGCAGTATTTT. Translating gives CASSSEGDDTQYF.

This rearrangement joins TRBV7-2 to TRBJ1-4; D not certain. The V end was cut by 6 bases, the J end by 6 bases, with 17 bases between. The germline V gene encodes CDR1 SGHTA and CDR2 FQGNSA. CDR3 length: 15 amino acids. The CDR3 DNA is TGTGCCAGCAGTCCACTGTCGGGAGGATATGAAAAACTGTTTTTT. Its protein is CASSPLSGGYEKLFF.

The genes are TRBV30 and TRBJ2-7, with TRBD1 as a possible D gene (5 bases). Germline V gives CDR1 GTSNPN, CDR2 SVGIG (reference sequence). CDR3 length: 13 residues. Trimming took 0 bases from V and 0 from J, leaving 6 bases between them. For the CDR3, the DNA is TGTGCCTGGAGTGTAGGGGCCTCCTACGAGCAGTACTTC. Translated: CAWSVGASYEQYF.

The chain is built from TRBV2 and TRBJ2-1; D may be TRBD2 (6 bases). The V end lost 5 bases, the J end lost 2 bases, and 25 bases lay between the germline ends. CDR1 and CDR2 (germline): SNHLY, FYNNEI. The CDR3 has 19 residues. The CDR3 DNA reads as TGTGCCAGCAGTCCGTATCTCCCGGGAGCGGTACTAGCCTACAATGAGCAGTTCTTC. Translating gives CASSPYLPGAVLAYNEQFF. The full variable domain, with the rest looked up from reference TRBV2 and TRBJ2-1, is EPEVTQTPSHQVTQMGQEVILRCVPISNHLYFYWYRQILGQKVEFLVSFYNNEISEKSEIFDDQFSVERPDGSNFTLKIRSTKLEDSAMYFCASSPYLPGAVLAYNEQFFGPGTRLTVL.

Worth noting for this clone: Other nucleotide sequences from this sample produce the same CDR3. The rearrangement uses TRBV7-9 and TRBJ2-7, with 10 bases lining up with TRBD1. The CDR3 sequence is 15 residues long. Per germline, CDR1 SEHNR and CDR2 FQNEAQ (reference sequence). After removal of 5 bases from V and 4 bases from J, the junction contained 8 bases not matched to a gene. The CDR3 region is CASSPTGGAGYEQYF. CDR3 bases: TGTGCCAGCAGCCCGACAGGGGGCGCGGGTTACGAGCAGTACTTC.

V gene TRBV25-1 combines with J gene TRBJ2-5, with D perhaps matching TRBD1 or TRBD2 (5 bases each). The V gene lost 2 bases and the J gene lost 1 base, with 8 bases spanning the gap. This CDR3 contains 14 residues. CDR1 MGHDK and CDR2 SYGVNS come from the germline V gene. DNA for the CDR3: TGTGCCAGCAGTGAACTGGGGGTCCAAGAGACCCAGTACTTC. The encoded protein is CASSELGVQETQYF.

The rearrangement links TRBV5-1 to TRBJ2-7, with 8 nucleotides matching TRBD2. This CDR3 is 14 amino acids long. The ends lost 6 bases at V and 5 bases at J; junction bases unmatched: 10. The germline gives CDR1 SGHRS, CDR2 YFSETQ. This chain's CDR3 is CASNERENGHEQYF. The CDR3 nucleotides are TGCGCCAGCAATGAGCGGGAGAACGGCCACGAGCAGTACTTC.

V gene TRBV6-1 combines with J gene TRBJ1-4, with D possibly being TRBD1 (6 bases). CDR1 MNHNS and CDR2 SASEGT come from the germline V gene. The CDR3 contains 14 residues. The V end lost 5 bases, the J end lost 6 bases, and 13 bases lay between the germline ends. CDR3 amino acids: CASSHDRYDEKLFF. The CDR3 DNA reads TGTGCCAGCAGTCACGACAGGTATGATGAAAAACTGTTTTTT.

The V call is TRBV6-5, the J call TRBJ2-1; D is tentatively TRBD1 or TRBD2 (6 bases each). There are 16 residues in the CDR3. Germline V lookup: CDR1 MNHEY, CDR2 SVGAGI. V gave up 0 bases and J gave up 7 bases, with 16 bases separating them. CDR3 region: CASSYSTRGLANEQFF. For the CDR3, the DNA is TGTGCCAGCAGTTACTCAACCAGGGGACTGGCAAATGAGCAGTTCTTC.

This sequence joins TRBV11-2 and TRBJ2-7; no definite D call. There are 10 residues in the CDR3. CDR1 and CDR2 (germline): SGHAT, FQNNGV. V was shortened by 4 bases and J by 7 bases, with 5 bases between the two germline ends. CDR3 sequence: CASSWIEQYF. The CDR3 region has the DNA TGTGCCAGCAGCTGGATTGAGCAGTACTTC.

The rearrangement uses TRBV6-4 and TRBJ2-2; D uncertain. Germline CDR1 is MRHNA and CDR2 is SNTAGT. Trimming removed 8 bases from V and 6 bases from J, with 13 bases in between. The CDR3 extends over 13 amino acids. CDR3: CASAKPESGELFF. The CDR3 nucleotides are TGTGCCAGCGCCAAGCCCGAATCCGGGGAGCTGTTTTTT.

The rearrangement links TRBV5-1 to TRBJ2-1, with D possibly called TRBD1 or TRBD2 (5 bases each). The germline gives CDR1 SGHRS, CDR2 YFSETQ. V was clipped by 0 bases and J by 7 bases, with 23 bases between them. This CDR3 region has 18 residues. CDR3 in amino acids: CASSLDKVGTPTGNEQFF. The CDR3 DNA reads TGCGCCAGCAGCTTGGATAAGGTGGGGACGCCGACGGGTAATGAGCAGTTCTTC.

The V and J genes are TRBV5-1 and TRBJ2-6; D is perhaps TRBD1 (5 bases). This CDR3 is built from 19 residues. Trimming took off 0 bases at V and 0 bases at J, with 16 bases between the two ends. Germline CDR1 reads SGHRS; CDR2 reads YFSETQ. The CDR3 coding sequence is TGCGCCAGCAGCTTGGTAATAGGGGCGACCATCTCTGGGGCCAACGTCCTGACTTTC. Translating it yields CASSLVIGATISGANVLTF.

The sample holds one count of this clone. CDR3 region: CASSFGTDYNEQFF. CDR3 coding DNA: TGTGCCAGCAGCTTCGGGACAGATTACAATGAGCAGTTCTTC. This sequence joins TRBV7-9 and TRBJ2-1, with 7 bases fitting TRBD1. This CDR3 spans 14 amino acids. CDR1 and CDR2 from the germline V gene are SEHNR and FQNEAQ (reference sequence). V trimming: 3 bases; J trimming: 4 bases; junction bases outside the gene matches: 3.

Comments on this clone: This sample also contains other DNA sequences that code for the same CDR3. J is TRBJ2-7 and V is TRBV7-2; D is ambiguous. There are 12 residues in the CDR3. V dropped 7 bases and J dropped 3 bases, with 10 bases sitting between them. Germline CDR1 is SGHTA and CDR2 is FQGNSA. The CDR3 protein is CASIGQNYEQYF. The CDR3 nucleotides read TGTGCCAGCATTGGGCAAAACTACGAGCAGTACTTC.

This clone was seen at least ten times. CDR3 protein: CASSLREVDNEQFF. CDR3 in DNA: TGTGCCAGCAGTTTGCGGGAGGTCGACAATGAGCAGTTCTTC. The genes are TRBV27 and TRBJ2-1; TRBD2 aligns across 8 bases. Germline CDR1 MNHEY, CDR2 SMNVEV (reference sequence). CDR3 length equals 14 residues. With V trimmed by 3 bases and J by 5 bases, 3 bases remained unmatched.

This clone was detected once. The V call is TRBV18, the J call TRBJ2-2, with D perhaps matching TRBD2 (6 bases). The V end lost 3 bases, the J end lost 7 bases, and 12 bases lay between the germline ends. The CDR3 is 14 amino acids. Germline V gene sequence: CDR1 KGHSH, CDR2 LQKENI. CDR3 bases: TGTGCCAGCTCACCGGAGCGGGCGGGCGGGGAGCTGTTTTTT. It is translated as CASSPERAGGELFF.